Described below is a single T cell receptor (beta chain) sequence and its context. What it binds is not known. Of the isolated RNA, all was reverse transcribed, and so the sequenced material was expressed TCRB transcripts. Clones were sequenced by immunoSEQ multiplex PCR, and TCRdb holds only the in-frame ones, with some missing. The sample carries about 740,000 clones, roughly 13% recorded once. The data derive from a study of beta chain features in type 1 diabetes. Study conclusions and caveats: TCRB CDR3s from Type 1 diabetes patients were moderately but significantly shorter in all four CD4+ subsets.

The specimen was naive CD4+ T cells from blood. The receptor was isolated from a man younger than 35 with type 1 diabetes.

CDR3 protein: CASSQLETGELFF. The CDR3 region has the DNA TGTGCCAGCAGCCAACTCGAAACCGGGGAGCTGTTTTTT. The chain employs TRBV14 and TRBJ2-2; D is unclear. There are 13 residues in the CDR3. V was cut by 2 bases and J by 5 bases, with 6 bases left in between. Looked up from germline, CDR1 is SGHDN and CDR2 is FVKESK.